What follows are 18 T cell receptor beta chains derived from one specimen sequenced in a study of CD8 T cells in ankylosing spondylitis. TCRdb ran MiXCR on the 5' RACE reads and lists one entry per CDR3 protein. The sample consists of some 150,000 distinct CDR3 sequences, 11% of them appearing once. Sequenced: blood, either unsorted or a sorted T cell fraction (not recorded which). Every receptor here comes from a female donor with ankylosing spondylitis or in good health (not recorded which).

This clonotype came up a few times. This chain joins TRBV29-1 and TRBJ2-5; 7 nucleotides align to TRBD1. CDR3 size: 13 residues. Germline V gives CDR1 SQVTM, CDR2 ANQGSEA. J gave up 3 bases and V 7 bases, and 8 bases lay outside the gene matches. CDR3 bases: TGCAGCGCCTTGGGACAGATTAAAGAGACCCAGTACTTC. Translating gives CSALGQIKETQYF.

This clonotype was observed at least ten times. The chain recombines TRBV5-4 with TRBJ1-2, with a possible D match to TRBD1 (5 bases). This CDR3 comprises 14 residues. Germline V gene sequence: CDR1 SGHNT, CDR2 YYREEE (reference sequence). With 0 bases removed from V and 6 bases from J, the gap between germline ends came to 12 bases. The CDR3 DNA follows: TGTGCCAGCAGCTTGGGTCAGGGTCCCGATGGCTACACCTTC. This encodes CASSLGQGPDGYTF.

This clonotype was seen repeatedly, ten times or more. This chain joins TRBV12-3 or TRBV12-4 and TRBJ1-4; D is perhaps TRBD1 (5 bases). The CDR3 is 14 residues long. V gave up 6 bases and J gave up 3 bases, with 11 bases separating them. As DNA, the CDR3 is TGTGCCAGCAGCTGGGGCCACCCTAATGAAAAACTGTTTTTT. Amino acids: CASSWGHPNEKLFF.

The chain carries TRBV18 and TRBJ2-4; no clear D gene. Germline V gene sequence: CDR1 KGHSH, CDR2 LQKENI. V shed 2 bases and J shed 8 bases, with 7 bases lying between them. This CDR3 has 12 residues. CDR3 nucleotides: TGTGCCAGCTCACCAGGGTCCGACATTCAGTACTTC. Amino acids: CASSPGSDIQYF.

This clonotype has a handful of counts. The J gene is TRBJ2-7, the V gene TRBV4-1; D remains unclear. Trimming cost V 4 bases and J 5 bases, with 18 bases left between them. From germline, CDR1 is MGHRA and CDR2 YSYEKL. The length of the CDR3 is 15 residues. CDR3 sequence: CASSPRQETTHEQYF. The CDR3, as DNA: TGCGCCAGCAGCCCTCGCCAGGAAACAACACACGAGCAGTACTTC.

This clonotype was counted ten times or more. This chain links TRBV19 with TRBJ2-1; 7 bases fit TRBD2. The CDR3 sequence is 15 residues long. CDR1 is LNHDA and CDR2 is SQIVND in the germline V gene (reference sequence). V dropped 9 bases and J dropped 7; count of bases not matched to a gene: 15. The CDR3 here is CASRPMAGDGNEQFF. In nucleotides, the CDR3 is TGTGCCAGCCGACCCATGGCGGGAGATGGGAATGAGCAGTTCTTC.

The sample holds a few counts of this clonotype. This chain connects TRBV13 to TRBJ2-4, with D hard to call. V gave up 0 bases and J gave up 15 bases, with 15 bases separating them. The CDR3 has 13 residues. The germline V gene encodes CDR1 PRHDT and CDR2 FYEKMQ (reference sequence). CDR3 loop: CASSLGRWDVLYF. The CDR3 coding sequence is TGTGCCAGCAGCTTAGGGAGGTGGGATGTCCTGTACTTC. The complete variable domain, with remaining parts taken from reference TRBV13 and TRBJ2-4, reads AAGVIQSPRHLIKEKRETATLKCYPIPRHDTVYWYQQGPGQDPQFLISFYEKMQSDKGSIPDRFSAQQFSDYHSELNMSSLELGDSALYFCASSLGRWDVLYFGAGTRLSVL.

This clonotype was detected only once. The chain links TRBV5-1 to TRBJ2-7; D might be TRBD2 (5 bases). V lost 6 bases and J lost 1, with 11 bases in between. Per germline, CDR1 SGHRS and CDR2 YFSETQ. The CDR3 is 13 amino acids. CDR3 DNA: TGCGCCAGCACCGGAGGAGGTTCCTACGAGCAGTACTTC. Translating gives CASTGGGSYEQYF.

This clonotype showed up many times. The V call is TRBV20-1, the J call TRBJ1-2; TRBD1 is a possible D gene (6 bases). Germline V CDR1 and CDR2: DFQATT, SNEGSKA (reference sequence). This CDR3 is 18 amino acids long. Trimming shortened V by 3 bases and J by 0 bases, and 23 bases separated the two germline ends. This CDR3 is CSASGPRGAGIANYGYTF. CDR3 in DNA: TGCAGTGCTAGTGGCCCCCGGGGGGCCGGAATCGCTAACTATGGCTACACCTTC.

This clonotype was observed at least ten times. The CDR3 DNA reads as TGTGCCAGCAGTTACTCCCGGACAGCGGATTCACCCCTCCACTTT. Translated, it gives CASSYSRTADSPLHF. This chain connects TRBV6-5 to TRBJ1-6; D might be TRBD1 (6 bases). V shed 0 bases and J shed 8 bases, with 11 bases lying between them. Germline V gene sequence: CDR1 MNHEY, CDR2 SVGAGI. The CDR3 runs 15 residues.

Many counts were recorded for this clonotype. CDR3 DNA: TGTGCCGCCGCCACGCCGGGACACCTTCAAGAGACCCAGTACTTC. This gives the protein CAAATPGHLQETQYF. The gene calls are TRBV10-3 and TRBJ2-5, with TRBD1 as a possible D gene (6 bases). CDR1 and CDR2 (germline): ENHRY, SYGVKD. Trimming shortened V by 11 bases and J by 2 bases, and 21 bases separated the two germline ends. The CDR3 is made up of 15 amino acids.

The J gene is TRBJ1-1, the V gene TRBV28; no reliable D call. Trimming removed 5 bases from V and 3 bases from J, with 7 bases in between. The CDR3 has 12 amino acids. Germline loops: CDR1 MDHEN, CDR2 SYDVKM. CDR3 nucleotides: TGTGCCAGCAGTCATCCTGACACTGAAGCTTTCTTT. Protein: CASSHPDTEAFF.

This clonotype came up a few times. J is TRBJ1-2 and V is TRBV5-1; 7 nucleotides line up with TRBD1. The ends lost 7 bases at V and 7 bases at J; junction bases unmatched: 13. CDR1 is SGHRS and CDR2 is YFSETQ in the germline V gene. CDR3 length: 14 amino acids. CDR3 DNA sequence: TGCGCCAGCGGAGGACAGGACGGGTCGCTTGGCTACACCTTC. Translation gives CASGGQDGSLGYTF.

This clonotype was picked up many times. The chain links TRBV18 to TRBJ1-1, with 7 bases fitting TRBD1. J lost 2 bases, V lost 2 bases, and 5 bases had no gene match. CDR1 and CDR2 (germline): KGHSH, LQKENI. The CDR3 totals 15 residues. CDR3 protein: CASSPGTVSNTEAFF. The CDR3 DNA follows: TGTGCCAGCTCACCAGGGACAGTCTCAAACACTGAAGCTTTCTTT.

To note about this clonotype: One end of the junction fails to match germline, which may point to a read error. The V and J genes are TRBV5-1 and TRBJ2-5; no firm D call. The germline CDR1 and CDR2 sequences are SGHRS and YFSETQ. This CDR3 contains 11 residues. The DNA for the CDR3 is TGCGCCGGCAGCTCCGAAGAGACCCAGTACTTC. Translated: CAGSSEETQYF. Looking up the rest from reference TRBV5-1 and TRBJ2-5 gives the full variable domain: KAGVTQTPRYLIKTRGQQVTLSCSPISGHRSVSWYQQTPGQGLQFLFEYFSETQRNKGNFPGRFSGRQFSNSRSEMNVSTLELGDSALYLCAGSSEETQYFGPGTRLLVL.

This clonotype was observed at least ten times. The chain has TRBV6-1 and TRBJ2-2; D gene ambiguous. Trimming removed 3 bases at V and 1 base at J, with 0 bases between. Germline CDR1 and CDR2: MNHNS and SASEGT. The CDR3 runs to 12 residues. The CDR3 nucleotides read TGTGCCAGCAGTGAGAACACCGGGGAGCTGTTTTTT. This gives the protein CASSENTGELFF.

This clonotype has ten or more counts. The gene calls are TRBV20-1 and TRBJ2-1, with a tentative D call TRBD2 (7 bases). V shed 5 bases and J shed 4 bases, with 18 bases lying between them. Germline CDR1 and CDR2: DFQATT and SNEGSKA (reference sequence). CDR3 length: 15 amino acids. CDR3 sequence (DNA): TGCAGTGCTTATGGGAGGGGGAGTCGGTACAATGAGCAGTTCTTC. This sequence encodes CSAYGRGSRYNEQFF.

The CDR3 DNA is TGTGCCAGCAGGGCCAGGGTAGGCCACGAGCAGTACTTC. It encodes CASRARVGHEQYF. The chain carries TRBV6-1 and TRBJ2-7, with D tentatively TRBD1 (5 bases). The CDR3 is 13 amino acids. Germline-derived CDR1 and CDR2 are MNHNS and SASEGT. Trimming shortened V by 6 bases and J by 5 bases, and 14 bases separated the two germline ends.